This T cell receptor beta chain was recorded in a study of blood T cell repertoires in COVID-19. Study-level background: COVID-19 samples, acute and convalescent, were from the United States, Italy and Spain. From T cells, B-cell-depleted T cells, or PBMCs came the material, which was cDNA or gDNA.

Under the authors' procedure: For nucleated cells, counts were estimated from reference gene primer amplification. The data were produced by immunoSEQ multiplex PCR, yet TCRdb's version contains in-frame clones alone and is incomplete. D and trimming come from the DNA, and the V and J calls and clone size come from that table. This sample has hundreds of thousands of clones, with over 70% found just once. Note on this clone: Relative to the germline gene, one junction end is altered; a read error may explain this.

This CDR3 has 15 amino acids. Germline loops: CDR1 LNHNV, CDR2 YYDKDF (reference sequence). The chain couples TRBV15 to TRBJ1-4; D gene uncertain. Material: peripheral blood. The origin of this receptor is a man aged 80 or over with acute or convalescent COVID-19. This CDR3 reads CTTSRAWSSNEKLFF. CDR3 DNA: TGTACCACCAGCAGAGCTTGGAGCAGTAATGAAAAACTGTTTTTT.